This T cell receptor (beta chain) is from a study of T cell changes during pregnancy in multiple sclerosis. TCRdb's table, derived via immunoSEQ multiplex PCR, lists solely in-frame clones and lacks some. The sample yields about 36,000 clones, 91% seen once. The receptor was isolated from a female donor in good health, enrolled as a control in a pregnancy study. The material sequenced was CD4+ T cells from peripheral blood mononuclear cells, taken in the second trimester of pregnancy.

DNA of the CDR3: TGTGCCGCCCAAGGGGGAGGGTTCCAGCCCCAGCATTTT. Its translation: CAAQGGGFQPQHF. The chain employs TRBV6-1 and TRBJ1-5, with D perhaps TRBD1 (6 bases). The length of the CDR3 is 13 residues. V lost 11 bases to trimming and J lost 7 bases, with 18 bases between them. Germline lookup yields CDR1 MNHNS and CDR2 SASEGT.